Listed below are T cell receptor beta chains from one sample, sequenced in a study of T cell responses to AZD1222 COVID-19 vaccine. Generated by immunoSEQ multiplex PCR, the TCRdb table keeps only in-frame clones and is missing some. The sample holds more than 150,000 clones, roughly 94% seen once. The sequencing used peripheral blood, collected 28 days after the second AZD1222 dose. These receptors all stem from an adult who received the AZD1222 COVID-19 vaccine. Each CDR3 is given with its conserved first and last residue. D genes are given only for firm matches. Rows may omit the clone size; those that give it use once, few, many or a size class.

CDR3 protein	CDR3 DNA	V gene	D gene	clone size	J gene
CASSTRSDSANEKLFF	TGTGCCAGTAGTACCCGATCAGACTCAGCTAATGAAAAACTGTTTTTT	TRBV19	.	.	TRBJ1-4
CASRKRVAGGTSATYNEQFF	TGTGCCAGCAGAAAACGGGTGGCGGGAGGCACCTCAGCGACCTACAATGAGCAGTTCTTC	TRBV5-8	TRBD2	.	TRBJ2-1
CASSENLAVISRETQYF	TGTGCCAGCAGTGAAAACCTAGCGGTGATCTCCCGAGAGACCCAGTACTTC	TRBV6-1	TRBD2	.	TRBJ2-5
CASSSGLHTDTQYF	TGTGCCAGCAGCTCCGGACTTCACACAGATACGCAGTATTTT	TRBV7-2	.	.	TRBJ2-3
CASSEFNAGVNSPLHF	TGTGCCAGCAGTGAATTTAATGCTGGGGTAAATTCACCCCTCCACTTT	TRBV2	.	.	TRBJ1-6
CASSQVSGGGLDTQYF	TGCGCCAGCAGCCAAGTGTCCGGGGGGGGTTTGGATACGCAGTATTTT	TRBV4-3	TRBD2	few	TRBJ2-3
CASRDRAREGEQFF	TGTGCCAGTAGAGACAGGGCTCGGGAGGGTGAGCAGTTCTTC	TRBV19	.	.	TRBJ2-1
CASIRAGELADTQYF	TGTGCCAGCATCCGAGCGGGAGAGTTGGCAGATACGCAGTATTTT	TRBV7-9	TRBD2	.	TRBJ2-3
CASRLIAAAETQYF	TGTGCCAGCAGACTTATAGCGGCAGCAGAGACCCAGTACTTC	TRBV27	.	.	TRBJ2-5
CASSLEGNTIYF	TGTGCCAGCAGCTTAGAGGGAAACACCATATATTTT	TRBV11-2	.	.	TRBJ1-3
CASSLWTGNQPQHF	TGTGCCAGCAGTTTATGGACGGGCAATCAGCCCCAGCATTTT	TRBV28	.	once	TRBJ1-5
CASTPATNYGYTF	TGTGCCAGCACCCCGGCGACTAACTATGGCTACACCTTC	TRBV11-2	.	once	TRBJ1-2
CASSRDITNYGYTF	TGTGCCAGCAGTCGGGACATAACTAACTATGGCTACACCTTC	TRBV28	.	.	TRBJ1-2